This TCR beta chain was found in a study of Graves' ophthalmopathy and Graves' hyperthyroidism. Study observations and caveats: Most expanded clonotypes in thyroid above 0.001 frequency also showed up in blood.

The TCR beta CDR3 regions underwent amplification from RNA transcripts. After a first-round RT-PCR with HTBI primers, a second-round multiplex PCR was run. TCRdb processed the multiplex PCR reads anew with MiXCR; each CDR3 protein has one entry. Among about 700,000 distinct CDR3 sequences listed, roughly 41% were seen once. This CDR3 is built from 14 residues. Trimming left V 0 bases short and J 4 bases short, with 7 bases between. Germline V gene sequence: CDR1 SGDLS, CDR2 YYNGEE. Active ophthalmopathy (CAS at least 3, NOSPECS at least 4), lasting under 3 months. In this sample, this clonotype turned up many times. The target antigen is unknown.

The receptor's source is an adult man with Graves' ophthalmopathy. The genes are TRBV9 and TRBJ2-2; a weak D match, TRBD2 (6 bases). Sequencing was done on a sample of peripheral blood. This CDR3 reads CASSVAGSTGELFF. The CDR3 nucleotides are TGTGCCAGCAGCGTAGCCGGGAGCACCGGGGAGCTGTTTTTT.